A single sample is the source of the 14 T cell receptor beta chains below, sequenced in a study of T cell changes during pregnancy in multiple sclerosis. This table comes from immunoSEQ multiplex PCR, and its TCRdb copy is limited to in-frame clones, with some not included. This sample has 18,000 or so clones, with 85% to 90% found just once. This specimen was CD4+ T cells from peripheral blood mononuclear cells, taken in the first trimester of pregnancy. The receptors were gathered from a female donor in good health, enrolled as a control in a pregnancy study.

This chain joins TRBV5-4 and TRBJ2-7; 9 bases agree with TRBD2. V lost 1 base and J lost 2; bases outside the gene matches: 10. The CDR3 runs to 17 residues. The germline gives CDR1 SGHNT, CDR2 YYREEE (reference sequence). CDR3 in amino acids: CASSLKASGVRTYEQYF. The CDR3 DNA reads as TGTGCCAGCAGCTTGAAGGCTAGCGGGGTCCGAACCTACGAGCAGTACTTC. Complete variable domain (other parts from reference TRBV5-4 and TRBJ2-7): ETGVTQSPTHLIKTRGQQVTLRCSSQSGHNTVSWYQQALGQGPQFIFQYYREEENGRGNFPPRFSGLQFPNYSSELNVNALELDDSALYLCASSLKASGVRTYEQYFGPGTRLTVT.

V gene TRBV7-8 combines with J gene TRBJ2-5, with 9 nucleotides matching TRBD2. Germline CDR1 reads SGHVS; CDR2 reads FQNEAQ. Trimming cost V 2 bases and J 5 bases; bases outside gene matches: 9. CDR3 length: 16 residues. CDR3 sequence reads: CASSLTGTSFSETQYF. The CDR3 coding sequence is TGTGCCAGCAGCTTAACCGGGACTAGCTTTTCCGAGACCCAGTACTTC.

The chain joins TRBV7-6 to TRBJ1-5, with D possibly being TRBD1 (5 bases). This CDR3 contains 14 residues. The V end was cut by 2 bases, the J end by 5 bases, with 10 bases between. Germline CDR1 SGHVS, CDR2 FNYEAQ. CDR3 bases: TGTGCCAGCAGCTTAAGGGGCGCGGATCAGCCCCAGCATTTT. This sequence encodes CASSLRGADQPQHF.

The DNA for the CDR3 is TGCGCCAGCAGCCCTGCCGGGACTAACACAGATACGCAGTATTTT. It codes for CASSPAGTNTDTQYF. This chain connects TRBV5-1 to TRBJ2-3; 7 bases map to TRBD2. The trim removed 4 bases at V and 2 bases at J, leaving 7 bases unmatched. From germline, CDR1 is SGHRS and CDR2 YFSETQ. The length of the CDR3 is 15 residues.

The chain carries TRBV29-1 and TRBJ1-1, with 8 bases identical to TRBD1. This CDR3 contains 12 residues. J gave up 6 bases and V 6 bases, and 6 bases lay outside the gene matches. Germline lookup yields CDR1 SQVTM and CDR2 ANQGSEA. The CDR3 bases are TGCAGCGTACAACAGGGGGACGCTGAAGCTTTCTTT. This encodes CSVQQGDAEAFF.

This chain links TRBV2 with TRBJ2-7; 11 bases map to TRBD1. Germline loops: CDR1 SNHLY, CDR2 FYNNEI. The CDR3 extends over 14 amino acids. With V trimmed by 6 bases and J by 1 base, 2 bases remained unmatched. The CDR3 here is CASSRDRGSYEQYF. CDR3 coding DNA: TGTGCCAGCAGCCGGGACAGGGGGTCCTACGAGCAGTACTTC.

The rearrangement joins TRBV29-1 to TRBJ1-2; no clear D gene. The V gene lost 2 bases and the J gene lost 4 bases, with 8 bases spanning the gap. Germline V gives CDR1 SQVTM, CDR2 ANQGSEA. This CDR3 has 12 residues. CDR3 nucleotides: TGCAGCGTTGAACACATAAGCTATGGCTACACCTTC. It yields the protein CSVEHISYGYTF.

The V and J genes are TRBV10-3 and TRBJ1-1, with TRBD1 as a possible D gene (5 bases). The CDR3 totals 14 residues. In germline, CDR1 is ENHRY, CDR2 SYGVKD. V lost 6 bases and J 3 bases, leaving 14 bases between the germline ends. The CDR3 reads CAIRGQSPDTEAFF. As DNA, the CDR3 is TGTGCCATCAGAGGACAATCCCCGGACACTGAAGCTTTCTTT.

The chain has TRBV5-3 and TRBJ2-2, with 8 nucleotides matching TRBD2. TRBV5-3 is treated as an ORF (open reading frame) with a function not yet certain. V shed 0 bases and J 1 base; nucleotides not matched to a gene: 5. This CDR3 region has 17 residues. In nucleotides, the CDR3 is TGTGCCAGAAGCTTGGGAGTTAGCGGGGTGAACACCGGGGAGCTGTTTTTT. This gives the protein CARSLGVSGVNTGELFF.

The chain recombines TRBV7-2 with TRBJ2-2, with TRBD2 matching over 10 bases. CDR3 length: 17 amino acids. Trimming removed 5 bases from V and 6 bases from J; junction bases left unmatched: 12. Germline lookup yields CDR1 SGHTA and CDR2 FQGNSA. This CDR3 is CASSLSASGRVAGELFF. In DNA form, the CDR3 reads TGTGCCAGCAGCCTATCGGCTAGCGGGAGAGTTGCCGGGGAGCTGTTTTTT.

This clone ranks as medium-sized. The chain recombines TRBV20-1 with TRBJ2-1; D is unclear. The CDR3 runs to 10 residues. Trimming shortened V by 5 bases and J by 7 bases, and 6 bases separated the two germline ends. The germline CDR1 and CDR2 sequences are DFQATT and SNEGSKA (reference sequence). This chain's CDR3 is CSAQENEQFF. The CDR3 DNA follows: TGCAGTGCTCAAGAGAATGAGCAGTTCTTC.

The CDR3 nucleotides read TGTGCCAGCAGCGTAGGAGCCGGAGAGACCCAGTACTTC. Its protein is CASSVGAGETQYF. V usage is TRBV9 and J usage is TRBJ2-5; no reliable D call. V was pared by 0 bases and J by 4 bases, with 7 bases between. The CDR3 covers 13 residues. Germline V lookup: CDR1 SGDLS, CDR2 YYNGEE.

The chain joins TRBV18 to TRBJ1-1; 9 bases are a match to TRBD1. The CDR3 consists of 14 residues. Germline V CDR1 and CDR2: KGHSH, LQKENI. The V gene end was trimmed by 3 bases and the J gene end by 1 base; junction bases not matched to a gene: 0. This CDR3 is CASSPTGGNTEAFF. CDR3 sequence (DNA): TGTGCCAGCTCACCGACAGGGGGGAACACTGAAGCTTTCTTT.

The gene calls are TRBV19 and TRBJ2-7, with D possibly TRBD2 on 5 matching bases. CDR3 length: 15 amino acids. Germline-derived CDR1 and CDR2 are LNHDA and SQIVND (reference sequence). The V end was cut by 3 bases, the J end by 4 bases, with 16 bases between. The CDR3 protein is CASSMGSGGIYEQYF. In DNA, the CDR3 is TGTGCCAGTAGTATGGGAAGCGGAGGAATTTACGAGCAGTACTTC.